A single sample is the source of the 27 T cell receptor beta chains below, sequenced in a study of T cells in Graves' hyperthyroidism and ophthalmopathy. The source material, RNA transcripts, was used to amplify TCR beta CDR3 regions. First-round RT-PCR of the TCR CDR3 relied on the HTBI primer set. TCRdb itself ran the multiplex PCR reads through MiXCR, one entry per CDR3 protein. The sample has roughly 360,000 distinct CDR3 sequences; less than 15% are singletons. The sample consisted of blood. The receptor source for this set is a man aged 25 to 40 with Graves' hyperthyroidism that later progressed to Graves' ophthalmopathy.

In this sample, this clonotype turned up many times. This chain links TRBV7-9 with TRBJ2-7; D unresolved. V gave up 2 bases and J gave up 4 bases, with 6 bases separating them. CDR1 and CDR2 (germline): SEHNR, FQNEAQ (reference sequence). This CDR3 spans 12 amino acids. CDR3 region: CASSLSSYEQYF. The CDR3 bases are TGTGCCAGCAGCTTAAGTTCTTACGAGCAGTACTTC.

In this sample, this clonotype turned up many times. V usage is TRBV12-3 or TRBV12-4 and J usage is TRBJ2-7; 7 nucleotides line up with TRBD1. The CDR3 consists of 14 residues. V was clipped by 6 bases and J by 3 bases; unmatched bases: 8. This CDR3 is CASSRDRGFYEQYF. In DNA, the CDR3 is TGTGCCAGCAGCCGGGACAGAGGGTTCTACGAGCAGTACTTC.

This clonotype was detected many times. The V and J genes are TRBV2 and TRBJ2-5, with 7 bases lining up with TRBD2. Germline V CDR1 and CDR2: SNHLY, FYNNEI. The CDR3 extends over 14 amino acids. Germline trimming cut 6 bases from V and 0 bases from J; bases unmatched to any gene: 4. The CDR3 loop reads CASSSGLHQETQYF. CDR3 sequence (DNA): TGTGCCAGCAGCTCGGGACTACACCAAGAGACCCAGTACTTC. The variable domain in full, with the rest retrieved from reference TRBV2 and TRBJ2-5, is EPEVTQTPSHQVTQMGQEVILRCVPISNHLYFYWYRQILGQKVEFLVSFYNNEISEKSEIFDDQFSVERPDGSNFTLKIRSTKLEDSAMYFCASSSGLHQETQYFGPGTRLLVL.

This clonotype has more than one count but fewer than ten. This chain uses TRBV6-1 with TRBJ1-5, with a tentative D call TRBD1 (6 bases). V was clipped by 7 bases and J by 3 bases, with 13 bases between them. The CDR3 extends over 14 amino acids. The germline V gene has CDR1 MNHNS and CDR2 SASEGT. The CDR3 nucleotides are TGTGCCAGCATGAGGACAGCTACCAATCAGCCCCAGCATTTT. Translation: CASMRTATNQPQHF.

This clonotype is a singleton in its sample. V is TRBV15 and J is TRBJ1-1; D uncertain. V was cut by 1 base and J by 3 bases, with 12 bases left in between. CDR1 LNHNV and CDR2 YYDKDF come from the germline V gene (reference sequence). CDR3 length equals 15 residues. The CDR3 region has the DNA TGTGCCACCAGCAGAGGCAGGCGCGTACACACTGAAGCTTTCTTT. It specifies CATSRGRRVHTEAFF.

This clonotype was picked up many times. This CDR3 reads CSAYRGTKTQYF. The CDR3 DNA sequence: TGCAGTGCCTACAGGGGGACGAAGACCCAGTACTTC. The rearrangement uses TRBV20-1 and TRBJ2-5, with 8 bases aligning to TRBD1. Losses at the gene ends were 6 bases for V and 6 bases for J; bases not matched to a gene: 6. Germline-derived CDR1 and CDR2 are DFQATT and SNEGSKA (reference sequence). This CDR3 contains 12 residues.

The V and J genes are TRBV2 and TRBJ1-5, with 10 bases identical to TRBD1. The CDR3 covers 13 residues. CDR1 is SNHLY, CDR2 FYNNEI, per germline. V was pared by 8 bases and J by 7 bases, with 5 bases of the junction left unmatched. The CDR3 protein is CASGGQGRQPQHF. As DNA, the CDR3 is TGTGCCAGCGGGGGACAGGGGAGGCAGCCCCAGCATTTT.

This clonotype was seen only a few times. The DNA for the CDR3 is TGTGCCAGCATCCTCCAGGGGGGGAACACTGAAGCTTTCTTT. Its translation: CASILQGGNTEAFF. The chain couples TRBV28 to TRBJ1-1; TRBD1 matches 7 bases. Germline V gene lookup returns CDR1 MDHEN and CDR2 SYDVKM. This CDR3 is 14 amino acids long. Unmatched junction bases numbered 6, after V lost 7 bases and J lost 1 base.

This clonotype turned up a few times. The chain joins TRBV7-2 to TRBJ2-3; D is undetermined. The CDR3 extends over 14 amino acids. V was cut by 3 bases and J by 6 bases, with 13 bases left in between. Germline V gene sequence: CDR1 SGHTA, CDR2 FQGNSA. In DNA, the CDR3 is TGTGCCAGCAGCTTTTGGGCCCCCGGGGATACGCAGTATTTT. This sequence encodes CASSFWAPGDTQYF. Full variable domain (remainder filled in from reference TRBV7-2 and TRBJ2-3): GAGVSQSPSNKVTEKGKDVELRCDPISGHTALYWYRQSLGQGLEFLIYFQGNSAPDKSGLPSDRFSAERTGGSVSTLTIQRTQQEDSAVYLCASSFWAPGDTQYFGPGTRLTVL.

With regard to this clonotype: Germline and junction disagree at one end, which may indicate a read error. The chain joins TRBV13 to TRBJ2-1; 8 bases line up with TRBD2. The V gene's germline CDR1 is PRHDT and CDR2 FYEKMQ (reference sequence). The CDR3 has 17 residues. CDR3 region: CASSLVESGGPRNERFF. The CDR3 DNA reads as TGTGCCAGCAGCTTAGTCGAATCGGGGGGGCCTCGCAATGAGCGGTTCTTC.

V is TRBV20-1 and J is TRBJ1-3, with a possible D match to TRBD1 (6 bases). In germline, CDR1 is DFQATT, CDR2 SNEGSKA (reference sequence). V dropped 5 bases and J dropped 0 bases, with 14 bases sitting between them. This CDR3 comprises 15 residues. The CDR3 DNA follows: TGCAGTGCTGGAAGGGGGACAAACTCTGGAAACACCATATATTTT. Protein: CSAGRGTNSGNTIYF.

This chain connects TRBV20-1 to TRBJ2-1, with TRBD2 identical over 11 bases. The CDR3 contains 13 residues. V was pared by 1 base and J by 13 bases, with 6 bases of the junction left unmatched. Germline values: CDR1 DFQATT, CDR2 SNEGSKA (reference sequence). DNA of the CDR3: TGCAGTGCTAGAGGGGTGACTAGCGGGGTACAGTTCTTC. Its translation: CSARGVTSGVQFF.

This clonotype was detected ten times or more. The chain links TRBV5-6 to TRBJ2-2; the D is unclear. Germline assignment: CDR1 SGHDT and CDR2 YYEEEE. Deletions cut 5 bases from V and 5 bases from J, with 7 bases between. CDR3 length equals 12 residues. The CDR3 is CASSVDTGELFF. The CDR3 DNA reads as TGTGCCAGCAGTGTTGATACCGGGGAGCTGTTTTTT.

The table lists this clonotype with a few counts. CDR3 sequence: CASSWPGDYNSPLHF. The CDR3, as DNA: TGTGCCAGCAGTTGGCCGGGGGACTATAATTCACCCCTCCACTTT. The V gene is TRBV28, the J gene TRBJ1-6, with D perhaps matching TRBD1 (5 bases). Germline CDR1 reads MDHEN; CDR2 reads SYDVKM. Trimming stripped 4 bases from V and 3 bases from J, with 10 bases between. The CDR3 totals 15 residues.

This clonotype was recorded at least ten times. The CDR3 coding sequence is TGTGCCAGCAGACGGACAGAAGCTAACTATGGCTACACCTTC. Translated: CASRRTEANYGYTF. This rearrangement joins TRBV7-9 to TRBJ1-2, with a tentative D call TRBD1 (6 bases). The CDR3 has 14 residues. Germline V gene sequence: CDR1 SEHNR, CDR2 FQNEAQ (reference sequence). Trimming took off 6 bases at V and 0 bases at J, with 11 bases between the two ends.

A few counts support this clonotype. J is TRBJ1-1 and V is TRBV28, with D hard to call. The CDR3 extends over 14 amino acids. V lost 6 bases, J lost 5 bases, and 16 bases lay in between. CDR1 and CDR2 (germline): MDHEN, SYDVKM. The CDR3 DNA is TGTGCCAGCAGACTAGAGGGTGGATGGACTGAAGCTTTCTTT. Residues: CASRLEGGWTEAFF.

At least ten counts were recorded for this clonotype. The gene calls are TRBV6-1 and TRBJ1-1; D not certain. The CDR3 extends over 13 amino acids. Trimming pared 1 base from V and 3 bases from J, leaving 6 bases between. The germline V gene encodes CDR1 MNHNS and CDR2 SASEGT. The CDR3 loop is CASSEERDTEAFF. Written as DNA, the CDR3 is TGTGCCAGCAGTGAAGAACGGGACACTGAAGCTTTCTTT.

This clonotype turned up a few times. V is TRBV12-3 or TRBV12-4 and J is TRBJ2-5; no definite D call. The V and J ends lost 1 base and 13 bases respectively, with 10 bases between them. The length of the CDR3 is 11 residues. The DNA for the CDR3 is TGTGCCAGCAGTTTAGGACGTGGAAGGTACTTC. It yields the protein CASSLGRGRYF.

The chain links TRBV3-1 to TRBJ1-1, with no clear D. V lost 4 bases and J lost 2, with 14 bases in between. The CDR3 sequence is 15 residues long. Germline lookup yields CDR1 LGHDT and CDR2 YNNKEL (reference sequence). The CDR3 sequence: CASSLPGGPNTEAFF. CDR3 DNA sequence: TGTGCCAGCAGCCTCCCCGGAGGGCCCAACACTGAAGCTTTCTTT.

CDR3 in DNA: TGTGCCAGCAGGACAAGGGGGAACACCGGGGAGCTGTTTTTT. Translating gives CASRTRGNTGELFF. The chain combines TRBV6-1 with TRBJ2-2, with D perhaps TRBD1 (5 bases). V shed 6 bases and J shed 1 base, with 9 bases lying between them. The CDR3 has 14 residues. Germline V gives CDR1 MNHNS, CDR2 SASEGT.

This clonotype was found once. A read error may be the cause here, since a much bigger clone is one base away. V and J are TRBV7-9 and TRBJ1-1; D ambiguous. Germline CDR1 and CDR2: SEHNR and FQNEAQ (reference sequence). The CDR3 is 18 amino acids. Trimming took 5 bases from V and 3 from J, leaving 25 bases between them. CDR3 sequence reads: CASSPRVSWIRSDTEAFF. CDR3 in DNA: TGTGCCAGCAGCCCTCGCGTCAGTTGGATACGTTCGGACACTGAAGCTTTCTTT.

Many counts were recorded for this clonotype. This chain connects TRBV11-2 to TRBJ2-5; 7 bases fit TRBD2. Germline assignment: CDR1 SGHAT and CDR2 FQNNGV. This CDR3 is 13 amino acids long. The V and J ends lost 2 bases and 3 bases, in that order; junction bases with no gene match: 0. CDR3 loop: CASSLRGEETQYF. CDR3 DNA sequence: TGTGCCAGCAGCTTACGGGGGGAAGAGACCCAGTACTTC.

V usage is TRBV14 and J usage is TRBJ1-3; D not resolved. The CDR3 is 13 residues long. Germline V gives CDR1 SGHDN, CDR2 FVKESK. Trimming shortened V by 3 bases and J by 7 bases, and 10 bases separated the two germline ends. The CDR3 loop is CASSQAVSNTIYF. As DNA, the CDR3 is TGTGCCAGCAGCCAGGCGGTATCTAACACCATATATTTT.

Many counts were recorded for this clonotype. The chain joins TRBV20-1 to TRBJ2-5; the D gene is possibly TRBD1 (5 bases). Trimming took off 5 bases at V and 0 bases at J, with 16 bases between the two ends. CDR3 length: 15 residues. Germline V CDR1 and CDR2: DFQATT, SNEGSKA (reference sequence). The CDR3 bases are TGCAGTGCTGCTCGGCCAGGGTGGTACCAAGAGACCCAGTACTTC. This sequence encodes CSAARPGWYQETQYF.

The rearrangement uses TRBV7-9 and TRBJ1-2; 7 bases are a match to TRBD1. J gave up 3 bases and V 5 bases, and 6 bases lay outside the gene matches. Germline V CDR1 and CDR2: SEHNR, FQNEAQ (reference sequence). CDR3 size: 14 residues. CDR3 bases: TGTGCCAGCAGCCGACAGGGAAGTGACTATGGCTACACCTTC. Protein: CASSRQGSDYGYTF.

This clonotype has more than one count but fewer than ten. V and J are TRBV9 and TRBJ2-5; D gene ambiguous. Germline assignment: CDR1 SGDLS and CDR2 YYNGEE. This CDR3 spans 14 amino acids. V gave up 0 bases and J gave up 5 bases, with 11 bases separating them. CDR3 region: CASSVGLVGETQYF. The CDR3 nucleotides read TGTGCCAGCAGCGTAGGTCTAGTCGGTGAGACCCAGTACTTC.

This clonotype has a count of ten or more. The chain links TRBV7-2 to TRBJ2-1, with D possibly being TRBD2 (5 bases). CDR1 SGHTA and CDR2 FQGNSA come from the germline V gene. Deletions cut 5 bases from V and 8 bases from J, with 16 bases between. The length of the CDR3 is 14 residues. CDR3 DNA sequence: TGTGCCAGCAGCCCCACGGGGTGGGCTGATGAGCAGTTCTTC. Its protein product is CASSPTGWADEQFF.